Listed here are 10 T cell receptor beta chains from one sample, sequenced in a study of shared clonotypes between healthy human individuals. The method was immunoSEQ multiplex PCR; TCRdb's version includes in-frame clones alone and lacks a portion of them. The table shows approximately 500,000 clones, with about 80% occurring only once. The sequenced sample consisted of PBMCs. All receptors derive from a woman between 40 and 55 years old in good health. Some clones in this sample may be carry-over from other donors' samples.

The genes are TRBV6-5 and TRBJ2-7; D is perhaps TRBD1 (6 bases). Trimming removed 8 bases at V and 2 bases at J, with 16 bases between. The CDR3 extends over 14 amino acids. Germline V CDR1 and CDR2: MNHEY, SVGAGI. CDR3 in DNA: TGTGCCAGCCGGTTACAGGGAAAGCCCTACGAGCAGTACTTC. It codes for CASRLQGKPYEQYF.

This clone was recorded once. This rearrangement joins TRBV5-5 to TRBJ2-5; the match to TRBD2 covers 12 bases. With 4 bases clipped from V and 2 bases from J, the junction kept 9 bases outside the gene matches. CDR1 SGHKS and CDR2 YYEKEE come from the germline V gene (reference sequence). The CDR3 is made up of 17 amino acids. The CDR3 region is CASSQLPGLAGQETQYF. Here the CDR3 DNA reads TGTGCCAGCAGCCAATTACCCGGACTAGCGGGGCAAGAGACCCAGTACTTC.

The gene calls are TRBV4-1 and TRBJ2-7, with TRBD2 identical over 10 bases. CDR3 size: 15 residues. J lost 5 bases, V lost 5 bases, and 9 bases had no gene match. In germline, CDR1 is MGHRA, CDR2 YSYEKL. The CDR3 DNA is TGCGCCAGCAGCATCCTAGCGGGGGACCTCCACGAGCAGTACTTC. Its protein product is CASSILAGDLHEQYF.

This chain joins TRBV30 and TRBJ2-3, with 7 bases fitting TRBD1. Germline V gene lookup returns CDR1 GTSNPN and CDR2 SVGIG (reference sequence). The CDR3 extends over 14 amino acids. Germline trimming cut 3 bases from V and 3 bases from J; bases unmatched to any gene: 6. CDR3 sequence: CAWRNRGSTDTQYF. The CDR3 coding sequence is TGTGCCTGGAGGAACAGGGGTAGTACAGATACGCAGTATTTT.

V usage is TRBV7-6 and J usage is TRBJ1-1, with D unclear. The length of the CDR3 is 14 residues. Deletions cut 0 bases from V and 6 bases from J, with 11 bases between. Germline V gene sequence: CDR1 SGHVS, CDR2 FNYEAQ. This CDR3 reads CASSLAPTSAEAFF. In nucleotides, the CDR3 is TGTGCCAGCAGCTTAGCACCGACTAGTGCTGAAGCTTTCTTT.

CDR3 coding DNA: TGTGCCAGCATCGTGGGCAATCAGCCCCAGCATTTT. Its protein product is CASIVGNQPQHF. The chain uses TRBV28 and TRBJ1-5; D not resolved. CDR3 length: 12 residues. The V gene's germline CDR1 is MDHEN and CDR2 SYDVKM. With 7 bases removed from V and 2 bases from J, the gap between germline ends came to 6 bases.

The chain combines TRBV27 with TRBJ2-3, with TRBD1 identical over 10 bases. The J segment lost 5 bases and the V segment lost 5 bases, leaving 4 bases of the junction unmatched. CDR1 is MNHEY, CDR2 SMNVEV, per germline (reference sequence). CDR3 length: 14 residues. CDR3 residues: CASSHRTGGDTQYF. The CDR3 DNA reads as TGTGCCAGCAGTCACCGGACAGGGGGAGATACGCAGTATTTT.

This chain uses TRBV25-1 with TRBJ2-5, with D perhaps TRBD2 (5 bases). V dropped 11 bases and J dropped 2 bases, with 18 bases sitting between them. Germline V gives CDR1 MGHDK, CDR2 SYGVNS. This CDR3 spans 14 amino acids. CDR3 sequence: CAAQRLGGQETQYF. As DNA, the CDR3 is TGTGCCGCCCAACGGCTAGGCGGGCAAGAGACCCAGTACTTC.

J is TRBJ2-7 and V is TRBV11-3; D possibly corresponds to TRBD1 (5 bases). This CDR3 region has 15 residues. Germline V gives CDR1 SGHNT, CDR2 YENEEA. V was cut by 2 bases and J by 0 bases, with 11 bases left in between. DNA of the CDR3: TGTGCCAGCAGCTTAAGGGGCGGAAGCTCCTACGAGCAGTACTTC. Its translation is CASSLRGGSSYEQYF.

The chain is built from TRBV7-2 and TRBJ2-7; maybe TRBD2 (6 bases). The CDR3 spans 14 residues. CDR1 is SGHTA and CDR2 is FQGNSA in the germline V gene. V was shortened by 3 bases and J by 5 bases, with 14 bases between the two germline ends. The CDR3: CASSLPRTGDEQYF. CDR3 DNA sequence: TGTGCCAGCAGCTTGCCCCGGACGGGAGACGAGCAGTACTTC.